This TCR beta chain was observed in a study of T cell changes during pregnancy in multiple sclerosis. The ends lost 6 bases at V and 9 bases at J; junction bases unmatched: 8. The CDR3 covers 14 residues. CDR1 and CDR2 from the germline V gene are MRHNA and SNTAGT. The table came from immunoSEQ multiplex PCR; TCRdb's copy has only in-frame clones and leaves some out. The table shows approximately 40,000 clones, with approximately 88% occurring only once. The material was peripheral blood, obtained in the first trimester of pregnancy. The clonotype originates from a female donor in good health, enrolled as a control in a pregnancy study. The chain joins TRBV6-4 to TRBJ1-6, with 7 bases identical to TRBD1. The DNA of the CDR3 is TGTGCCAGCAGCCGACAGGGAAAGACTTCACCCCTCCACTTT. Translated: CASSRQGKTSPLHF.